These T cell receptor beta chains were read from a single sample in a study of T cells after yellow fever vaccination. One entry per CDR3 protein, called by TCRdb with MiXCR from the 5' RACE reads. This repertoire shows hundreds of thousands of distinct CDR3 sequences, less than 15% found once; its top ten account for over 12%. The input for sequencing was PBMCs, taken on the day of the yellow fever booster vaccination. The source is a man aged 25-45 years who received the YFV17D yellow fever vaccine. CDR3s include the opening cysteine and the closing phenylalanine or tryptophan.

TRBV10-2	TRBJ2-7	CASSESYASGRTYEQYF
TRBV3-1	TRBJ1-4	CASSRLGDREKLFF
TRBV11-2	TRBJ2-7	CASSFWTDEQYF
TRBV7-2	TRBJ2-1	CASTPPSGRFGPQLFF
TRBV27	TRBJ2-2	CASRVAGGTNTGELFF
TRBV7-9	TRBJ1-1	CASSLEDRGSTEAFF
TRBV5-4	TRBJ2-3	CASSSTGSSDTQYF
TRBV18	TRBJ1-6	CASSPAGGGSPLHF
TRBV7-2	TRBJ2-1	CASSLVSRASSYNEQFF
TRBV12-3/TRBV12-4	TRBJ1-2	CASSLEGDAGYTF
TRBV12-3/TRBV12-4	TRBJ2-1	CASSPLAEGSYNEQFF
TRBV12-3/TRBV12-4	TRBJ2-1	CASSPDTGFEQFF
TRBV30	TRBJ1-1	CAWSVGHLNTEAFF
TRBV6-1	TRBJ2-7	CASSPAGDVYEQYF
TRBV29-1	TRBJ1-2	CSVGAGTQRDGYTF
TRBV12-3/TRBV12-4	TRBJ2-4	CASSGAVAKNIQYF
TRBV21-1	TRBJ2-3	CARAQVPRTDTQYF
TRBV6-2/TRBV6-3	TRBJ1-2	CASKPQGKANYGYTF
TRBV24-1	TRBJ2-5	CATSDGRSIQETQYF
TRBV4-3	TRBJ2-5	CASSLGLAGDSYQETQYF
TRBV11-2	TRBJ2-1	CASSQTGLAYTLSSYNEQFF
TRBV25-1	TRBJ1-4	CASSEEGWITNEKLFF
TRBV10-3	TRBJ1-6	CAISVGTGPRGTLHF
TRBV20-1	TRBJ1-2	CSAPGTGGKNYGYTF
TRBV14	TRBJ2-1	CASRQGRGTYNEQFF
TRBV7-6	TRBJ1-4	CASSPPSTGGSEKLFF
TRBV10-1	TRBJ2-2	CASSESGTGELFF